These 24 T cell receptor beta chains were all obtained from the same sample, sequenced in a study of cytomegalovirus exposure and HLA in healthy donors. Use of 60 Vbeta and 13 Jbeta primers characterized the PCR. Assay: immunoSEQ multiplex PCR; the TCRdb copy retains only in-frame clones and omits some. The sample contains nearly 200,000 clones, roughly four fifths of which appear only once. The sequencing input was PBMCs. The receptors were sampled from a woman under 40 in good health and CMV-seropositive.

The chain combines TRBV18 with TRBJ2-1; 7 bases match TRBD1. Germline values: CDR1 KGHSH, CDR2 LQKENI. V was clipped by 3 bases and J by 1 base; unmatched bases: 3. The CDR3 is 15 amino acids. CDR3 region: CASSPDRSSYNEQFF. Here the CDR3 DNA reads TGTGCCAGCTCACCGGACAGGTCGTCCTACAATGAGCAGTTCTTC.

The chain couples TRBV5-1 to TRBJ2-2, with a weak D call TRBD1 (5 bases). Germline V gives CDR1 SGHRS, CDR2 YFSETQ. This CDR3 region has 15 residues. The ends were cut back, 0 bases at V and 1 base at J, with 7 bases in the middle. The DNA for the CDR3 is TGCGCCAGCAGCTTGGCTGGACAGAACACCGGGGAGCTGTTTTTT. Translating gives CASSLAGQNTGELFF.

This chain links TRBV11-3 with TRBJ1-1; D not certain. The CDR3 totals 13 residues. The V gene lost 6 bases and the J gene lost 1 base, with 9 bases spanning the gap. Germline lookup yields CDR1 SGHNT and CDR2 YENEEA. This CDR3 is CASSFGGNTEAFF. In nucleotides, the CDR3 is TGTGCCAGCAGTTTCGGAGGGAACACTGAAGCTTTCTTT.

This chain connects TRBV28 to TRBJ1-5; D is undetermined. The CDR3 runs 15 residues. Germline CDR1 reads MDHEN; CDR2 reads SYDVKM. V lost 7 bases, J lost 6 bases, and 19 bases lay in between. CDR3 sequence (DNA): TGTGCCAGCAACCAAAAGGTTGGGCCAGTTCAGCCCCAGCATTTT. Amino acid sequence: CASNQKVGPVQPQHF.

This clone has just a few counts. The J gene is TRBJ2-3, the V gene TRBV12-2; the DNA was not used to check the table's D call, TRBD2. TRBV12-2 constitutes a pseudogene. This CDR3 spans 14 amino acids. The CDR3 DNA is TGTGCAAGTGATCCACCTCGGAGCACAGATACGCAGTATTTT. Protein product: CASDPPRSTDTQYF.

This clone was seen more than once but under ten times. The chain employs TRBV12-5 and TRBJ1-5; possibly TRBD1 for D (6 bases). This CDR3 comprises 15 residues. Germline CDR1 and CDR2: LGHNT and FRNRAP. Trimming left V 2 bases short and J 4 bases short, with 12 bases between. CDR3 nucleotide sequence: TGTGCTAGTGGTTTGTACAGGGTTGGTAATCAGCCCCAGCATTTT. This gives the protein CASGLYRVGNQPQHF. Looking up the rest from reference TRBV12-5 and TRBJ1-5 gives the full variable domain: DARVTQTPRHKVTEMGQEVTMRCQPILGHNTVFWYRQTMMQGLELLAYFRNRAPLDDSGMPKDRFSAEMPDATLATLKIQPSEPRDSAVYFCASGLYRVGNQPQHFGDGTRLSIL.

This clone was counted once. V is TRBV4-1 and J is TRBJ2-6; D ambiguous. CDR1 and CDR2 (germline): MGHRA, YSYEKL. The CDR3 is made up of 21 amino acids. The V and J ends lost 1 base and 0 bases respectively, with 22 bases between them. The CDR3 sequence is CASSQVASRKWHTSGANVLTF. The CDR3 nucleotides read TGCGCCAGCAGCCAAGTGGCCAGTCGAAAGTGGCACACCTCTGGGGCCAACGTCCTGACTTTC.

The sample holds a few counts of this clone. The CDR3 here is CASSAPDRVNTEAFF. The CDR3 nucleotides are TGTGCCAGCAGCGCTCCCGACAGAGTTAACACTGAAGCTTTCTTT. V gene TRBV7-3 combines with J gene TRBJ1-1, with a tentative D call TRBD1 (5 bases). Trimming removed 5 bases from V and 2 bases from J, with 15 bases in between. Germline V lookup: CDR1 SGHTA, CDR2 FQGTGA. The CDR3 has 15 amino acids.

The chain has TRBV28 and TRBJ2-2; 7 positions match TRBD1. Germline values: CDR1 MDHEN, CDR2 SYDVKM. The CDR3 is 13 amino acids. Germline trimming cut 11 bases from V and 4 bases from J; bases unmatched to any gene: 7. The CDR3 is CASRQGVTGELFF. The CDR3 nucleotides read TGTGCCTCAAGGCAGGGGGTCACCGGGGAGCTGTTTTTT.

The J gene is TRBJ1-3, the V gene TRBV5-1; D not resolved. The length of the CDR3 is 13 residues. CDR1 SGHRS and CDR2 YFSETQ come from the germline V gene. Trimming took 4 bases from V and 4 from J, leaving 9 bases between them. The CDR3 loop is CASSAAVGNTIYF. CDR3 nucleotide sequence: TGCGCCAGCAGCGCAGCGGTAGGAAACACCATATATTTT. The whole variable domain, remainder taken from reference TRBV5-1 and TRBJ1-3, is KAGVTQTPRYLIKTRGQQVTLSCSPISGHRSVSWYQQTPGQGLQFLFEYFSETQRNKGNFPGRFSGRQFSNSRSEMNVSTLELGDSALYLCASSAAVGNTIYFGEGSWLTVV.

There are a few counts of this clone. No DNA is shown, since the ends of the CDR3 on it are uncertain; the CDR3 is the one TCRdb lists. The CDR3 here is CASSSSTGDPYEQYF. The V call is TRBV27, the J call TRBJ2-7; the D call TRBD1 from the table was never checked on the DNA. Germline V gene data show CDR1 as MNHEY and CDR2 as SMNVEV (reference sequence). The CDR3 length is 15 residues, termini included.

The chain combines TRBV9 with TRBJ1-1; D gene unclear. V was cut by 0 bases and J by 0 bases, with 9 bases left in between. The CDR3 is 15 residues long. Germline V gene sequence: CDR1 SGDLS, CDR2 YYNGEE. The CDR3 nucleotides are TGTGCCAGCAGCGTAGGCCCCAGATTGAACACTGAAGCTTTCTTT. It encodes CASSVGPRLNTEAFF.

The sample holds one count of this clone. The V gene is TRBV5-1, the J gene TRBJ1-2, with 9 bases lining up with TRBD1. The CDR3 loop spans 14 amino acids. After removal of 7 bases from V and 2 bases from J, the junction contained 6 bases not matched to a gene. Germline CDR1 is SGHRS and CDR2 is YFSETQ. Written as DNA, the CDR3 is TGCGCCAGCGGTGGACAGGGGACAAACTATGGCTACACCTTC. Translating it yields CASGGQGTNYGYTF. Variable domain in full (rest from reference TRBV5-1 and TRBJ1-2): KAGVTQTPRYLIKTRGQQVTLSCSPISGHRSVSWYQQTPGQGLQFLFEYFSETQRNKGNFPGRFSGRQFSNSRSEMNVSTLELGDSALYLCASGGQGTNYGYTFGSGTRLTVV.

The gene calls are TRBV29-1 and TRBJ2-3, with TRBD1 identical over 11 bases. V lost 1 base, J lost 2 bases, and 2 bases stayed unmatched. Germline CDR1 and CDR2: SQVTM and ANQGSEA. The CDR3 is 15 residues long. CDR3 in amino acids: CSVEGTGGNTDTQYF. The CDR3 DNA is TGCAGCGTTGAAGGGACAGGGGGCAACACAGATACGCAGTATTTT.

This rearrangement joins TRBV28 to TRBJ1-6, with 8 nucleotides matching TRBD1. The germline gives CDR1 MDHEN, CDR2 SYDVKM. CDR3 length: 16 amino acids. J gave up 8 bases and V 3 bases, and 9 bases lay outside the gene matches. As DNA, the CDR3 is TGTGCCAGCAGTTTTATCGGGGCAGGGGGCGATTCACCCCTCCACTTT. Translation: CASSFIGAGGDSPLHF.

The chain is built from TRBV19 and TRBJ1-1; D might be TRBD1 (6 bases). Germline CDR1 and CDR2: LNHDA and SQIVND (reference sequence). Between the trimmed V and J ends, which lost 1 base and 3 bases, there was a span of 6 bases. This CDR3 contains 13 residues. This CDR3 reads CASSIAGDTEAFF. For the CDR3, the DNA is TGTGCCAGTAGTATAGCAGGGGACACTGAAGCTTTCTTT.

The rearrangement joins TRBV27 to TRBJ2-7, with D possibly matching TRBD2 (7 bases). Trimming took 3 bases from V and 2 from J, leaving 14 bases between them. The germline CDR1 and CDR2 sequences are MNHEY and SMNVEV (reference sequence). The CDR3 sequence is 15 residues long. CDR3 region: CASSFGRGGPYEQYF. CDR3 bases: TGTGCCAGCAGTTTTGGGAGGGGGGGCCCCTACGAGCAGTACTTC.

This chain connects TRBV7-3 to TRBJ1-4, with TRBD1 identical over 8 bases. From germline, CDR1 is SGHTA and CDR2 FQGTGA. The CDR3 length is 15 residues. V lost 5 bases, J lost 4 bases, and 6 bases stayed unmatched. Here the CDR3 reads CASSERTGSNEKLFF. The CDR3 bases are TGTGCCAGCAGCGAGCGGACAGGGAGTAATGAAAAACTGTTTTTT.

The table lists this clone with a count of one. DNA for the CDR3: TGTGCCAGCAGTCCTCGGGGCTCATCTCCGGGGGAGTACTTC. This encodes CASSPRGSSPGEYF. The chain carries TRBV27 and TRBJ2-7; perhaps TRBD2 as D (6 bases). The V and J ends lost 5 bases and 11 bases respectively, with 22 bases between them. Germline CDR1 reads MNHEY; CDR2 reads SMNVEV (reference sequence). CDR3 size: 14 residues.

The V gene is TRBV30, the J gene TRBJ2-7, with a possible D match to TRBD1 (5 bases). The germline CDR1 and CDR2 sequences are GTSNPN and SVGIG (reference sequence). The length of the CDR3 is 13 residues. V was trimmed by 2 bases and J by 2 bases, leaving 10 bases between them. The CDR3 DNA reads as TGTGCCTGGAGTAAAGCAGGGCCCTACGAGCAGTACTTC. It encodes CAWSKAGPYEQYF.

This clone was detected once. The J gene is TRBJ2-7, the V gene TRBV5-6, with D possibly matching TRBD1 (7 bases). Germline V gene lookup returns CDR1 SGHDT and CDR2 YYEEEE. The CDR3 spans 14 residues. Trimming pared 0 bases from V and 5 bases from J, leaving 12 bases between. CDR3 region: CASSLVSGGHEQYF. The DNA for the CDR3 is TGTGCCAGCAGCTTGGTCTCAGGGGGGCACGAGCAGTACTTC.

This clone has just a few counts. The chain employs TRBV11-1 and TRBJ2-7; 7 bases agree with TRBD1. This CDR3 contains 14 residues. Trimming at V came to 5 bases and at J to 0 bases, leaving 4 bases not matched to a gene. Germline assignment: CDR1 SGHAT and CDR2 FQDESV (reference sequence). As DNA, the CDR3 is TGTGCCAGCAGCCAGCGGACAGGCTCCTACGAGCAGTACTTC. Amino acid sequence: CASSQRTGSYEQYF.

The chain is built from TRBV28 and TRBJ1-5; D might be TRBD1 (6 bases). The CDR3 loop spans 13 amino acids. Germline V gene data show CDR1 as MDHEN and CDR2 as SYDVKM. Between the trimmed V and J ends, which lost 5 bases and 6 bases, there was a span of 11 bases. CDR3: CASSTAGVQPQHF. As DNA, the CDR3 is TGTGCCAGCAGTACCGCAGGGGTTCAGCCCCAGCATTTT.

In nucleotides, the CDR3 is TGTGCCAGCAGCTTATGGGCTATGAACACTGAAGCTTTCTTT. This translates into CASSLWAMNTEAFF. The chain links TRBV7-9 to TRBJ1-1; no firm D call. This CDR3 is built from 14 residues. Germline V lookup: CDR1 SEHNR, CDR2 FQNEAQ (reference sequence). Trimming shortened V by 2 bases and J by 0 bases, and 7 bases separated the two germline ends.